The clone carrying this T cell receptor beta chain was picked up a small number of times. Additional DNA sequences in this sample encode the identical CDR3. The germline V gene encodes CDR1 SGHDN and CDR2 FVKESK. Trimming stripped 3 bases from V and 2 bases from J, with 9 bases between. The CDR3 totals 14 residues. The data were taken from a study of blood T cell repertoires in COVID-19. Original processing methods: Cell counts per sample came from amplifying reference gene primers. Measured with immunoSEQ multiplex PCR; TCRdb has only the in-frame clones, and not every one. The V and J calls and clone size are taken from that table; D and trimming were inferred from the DNA. This sample yields 50,000 to 75,000 clones, of which 60% to 80% are seen a single time; less than 25% belongs to the top ten.

The chain joins TRBV14 to TRBJ2-3; D remains ambiguous. What was sequenced was peripheral blood. The clonotype comes from a man older than 75 with active or convalescent COVID-19. CDR3 residues: CASSQGRHTDTQYF. The CDR3 DNA reads as TGTGCCAGCAGCCAGGGCCGACACACAGATACGCAGTATTTT.